The clone carrying this TCR beta chain has only a few counts. Its cognate antigen is unknown. This entry comes from a study of naive and memory T cell subsets. General study points: Gini index rose across naive, CM, EM and EMRA in CD4 and CD8. Activation and differentiation may alter RNA-based TCR counts. Possibly reflecting memory cells re-expressing CD45RA, a few larger clonotypes occurred in naive repertoires, especially CD8.

An equimolar mix of two oligonucleotides served as the beta constant-region primer for TRBC1 and TRBC2. Nested alpha and beta constant-region primers with the SP2 primer drove four PCR rounds on ligated cDNA. MiXCR, applied by TCRdb to the UMI-ligation and nested PCR reads, yields one record per CDR3 protein. Of 120,000 to 150,000 distinct CDR3 sequences listed, approximately 20% are singletons. The CDR3 loop spans 16 amino acids. The germline gives CDR1 MNHEY, CDR2 SVGEGT. The J segment lost 2 bases and the V segment lost 6 bases, leaving 6 bases of the junction unmatched. Sequential positive selection took CD4 T cells first, then CD8 T cells. Cells stained for CD3, CD4, CD8, CD45RA and CD27 were sorted into four subsets.

This clonotype was obtained from a human donor in good health. The rearrangement joins TRBV6-2 or TRBV6-3 to TRBJ2-7, with 14 bases fitting TRBD2. What was sequenced was naive CD8+ T cells from blood. The chain's CDR3 is CASSHGLAGGPYEQYF. In DNA, the CDR3 is TGTGCCAGCAGCCATGGACTAGCGGGGGGCCCCTACGAGCAGTACTTC.